This is a list of T cell receptor beta chains from one sample in a study of beta chain features in type 1 diabetes. Generated by immunoSEQ multiplex PCR, the TCRdb table keeps only in-frame clones and is missing some. The sample has around 310,000 clones, 13% seen once; the top ten hold 0.015%. Source material: naive CD4+ T cells from blood. The receptors come from a woman aged 18-35 years with type 1 diabetes. Each CDR3 is given with its conserved first and last residue. The D gene is left open where the match is weak. Only part of the rows carry a size: once, few, many, or a class if the clone is expanded.

d_call j_call clone_size v_call cdr3_nt cdr3_aa
. TRBJ1-2 . TRBV30 TGTGCCTGGACCCTCGGTCACTATGGCTACACCTTC CAWTLGHYGYTF
TRBD2 TRBJ2-1 . TRBV7-2 TGTGCCAGCAGCTTGCTAGCGGCCAATGAGCAGTTCTTC CASSLLAANEQFF
. TRBJ2-5 few TRBV30 TGTGCCTCTGGGGCGGAAGAGACCCAGTACTTC CASGAEETQYF
. TRBJ2-2 . TRBV30 TGTGCCTGGAGGGCTGACAGAAACACCGGGGAGCTGTTTTTT CAWRADRNTGELFF
TRBD1 TRBJ2-7 . TRBV20-1 TGCAGTGTCAGGGGGCAGGGCGAGCAGTACTTC CSVRGQGEQYF
. TRBJ2-4 few TRBV5-4 TGTGCCAGCAGCTTGACCGGGATCGGAAACATTCAGTACTTC CASSLTGIGNIQYF
TRBD2 TRBJ2-7 few TRBV6-6 TGTGCCAGCAGCCGACTAGCGGGCGCCTACGAGCAGTACTTC CASSRLAGAYEQYF
TRBD1 TRBJ2-7 few TRBV27 TGTGCCAGCAGTGTGACAGGGGCCGAGCAGTACTTC CASSVTGAEQYF
TRBD2 TRBJ2-3 few TRBV11-2 TGTGCCAGCAGCGCGGGACTAGCGGGAGCAGTAGATACGCAGTATTTT CASSAGLAGAVDTQYF
. TRBJ2-7 . TRBV27 TGTGCCAGCAGTTTAGCGGGTAGCAATTCCCTCTCCTACGAGCAGTACTTC CASSLAGSNSLSYEQYF
. TRBJ2-1 . TRBV7-9 TGTGCCAGCAGCTTAGTTGGAGGGAAGCGGTTCTTC CASSLVGGKRFF
TRBD1 TRBJ2-2 few TRBV28 TGTGCCAGCAGCCCGGACAGGGCCTCCCGGACCGGGGAGCTGTTTTTT CASSPDRASRTGELFF
TRBD2 TRBJ2-5 few TRBV5-4 TGTGCCAGCAGCTCGACTAGCGGGAGTCAAGAGACCCAGTACTTC CASSSTSGSQETQYF
. TRBJ2-5 few TRBV5-4 TGTGCCAGCAGCTTGACGCGGTCTAGCGCCGAAGGAGAGACCCAGTACTTC CASSLTRSSAEGETQYF
. TRBJ2-4 . TRBV28 TGTGCCAGCAGTTTAGAAAGGAGGGTTGGACCCTCTTTC CASSLERRVGPSF
TRBD2 TRBJ2-1 . TRBV9 TGTGCCAGCAGCGCGACCGGGACTAGCGGATACAATGAGCAGTTCTTC CASSATGTSGYNEQFF
. TRBJ2-1 few TRBV10-3 TGTGCCATCAGCCCGGCCAGGGACTACAATGAGCAGTTCTTC CAISPARDYNEQFF
. TRBJ2-3 . TRBV5-1 TGCGCCAGCAGCTTGGGCAGGGGCACAGATACGCAGTATTTT CASSLGRGTDTQYF
. TRBJ2-2 few TRBV5-1 TGCGCCAGCAGCCCCGGACAATCGCCCGGGGAGCTGTTTTTT CASSPGQSPGELFF
TRBD2 TRBJ2-4 few TRBV5-1 TGCGCCAGCAGCCCCTTTTCCGGGACTAGCGGGAGGTTTGGAAACATTCAGTACTTC CASSPFSGTSGRFGNIQYF
TRBD1 TRBJ2-7 few TRBV18 TGTGCCAGCTCACCGGGGCAGGGGGTCTACGAGCAGTACTTC CASSPGQGVYEQYF
TRBD2 TRBJ2-5 . TRBV2 TGTGCCAGCAGTGCTGGACTAGCCGGAGAGACCCAGTACTTC CASSAGLAGETQYF
. TRBJ2-5 few TRBV30 TGTGCCTGGAGTCGGGGGACCTACGGACCCACAGAGACCCAGTACTTC CAWSRGTYGPTETQYF
. TRBJ2-1 few TRBV23-1 TGCGCCAGCAGTCAAAGGAGGGGGGAGATTGGGGGGGCTTACAATGAGCAGTTCTTC CASSQRRGEIGGAYNEQFF
. TRBJ1-1 few TRBV11-2 TGTGCCAGCAGCCGCTCGGGGGCTGAAGCTTTCTTT CASSRSGAEAFF
. TRBJ2-5 . TRBV29-1 TGCAGCGTTTCGAGGGAGACCCAGTACTTC CSVSRETQYF
. TRBJ2-2 . TRBV5-1 TGCGCCAGCAGACGCTACAGCGGAGAATATGGCGGGGAGCTGTTTTTT CASRRYSGEYGGELFF
. TRBJ1-2 . TRBV14 TGTGCCAGCAGCCTCGGACAGATCTATGGCTACACCTTC CASSLGQIYGYTF
TRBD2 TRBJ2-3 few TRBV6-6 TGTGCCAGCCAGCTAGCGGGAGGGAGGACGCAGTATTTT CASQLAGGRTQYF
TRBD2 TRBJ2-1 . TRBV4-3 TGCGCCAGCAGCCAAAACGCACCCGGGACTAGCGGGGGATACAATGAGCAGTTCTTC CASSQNAPGTSGGYNEQFF
TRBD1 TRBJ1-1 . TRBV29-1 TGCAGCGGGGGGACAGGGGGAGTTGGGACTGAAGCTTTCTTT CSGGTGGVGTEAFF
. TRBJ1-1 . TRBV9 TGTGCCAGCAGCGTAGGCGGGGCGAACACTGAAGCTTTCTTT CASSVGGANTEAFF
. TRBJ1-2 . TRBV30 TGTGCCTGGAGTGGGACACCAGGGTATGGCTACACCTTC CAWSGTPGYGYTF
TRBD2 TRBJ2-1 . TRBV5-1 TGCGCCAGCAGCGCCCTAGCGGGAGTCAATGAGCAGTTCTTC CASSALAGVNEQFF
TRBD1 TRBJ2-6 few TRBV7-2 TGTGCCCGACGACAGGGGGCGCATGGGGCCAACGTCCTGACTTTC CARRQGAHGANVLTF
TRBD1 TRBJ2-1 . TRBV5-1 TGCGCCAGCACGGTCTCCGGGACAGACAATGAGCAGTTCTTC CASTVSGTDNEQFF
TRBD2 TRBJ2-7 few TRBV4-1 TGCGCCAGCAGCCTCCTAAAAGCGGGGTTCTACGAGCAGTACTTC CASSLLKAGFYEQYF
. TRBJ1-1 . TRBV30 TGTGCCTGGAGGGGGCGGATTCCAACTGAAGCTTTCTTT CAWRGRIPTEAFF
TRBD1 TRBJ1-2 . TRBV6-6 TGTGCCACCTGGACAGGGGCAAATGGCTACACCTTC CATWTGANGYTF
TRBD1 TRBJ2-5 many TRBV29-1 TGCAGCGTCCGGAGACAGGGTGGAGAGACCCAGTACTTC CSVRRQGGETQYF
TRBD2 TRBJ2-1 . TRBV12-5 TGTGCTAGTGGTCCACCGGGACTAGGTTCCTACAATGAGCAGTTCTTC CASGPPGLGSYNEQFF
TRBD1 TRBJ2-5 . TRBV6-6 TGTGCCAGCAGTTACCCGACAGGGGGGACGGAGACCCAGTACTTC CASSYPTGGTETQYF
. TRBJ1-2 . TRBV9 TGTGCCAGCAGCGCAGGCCATGGGGTGGGTCAGGGGCCCTACACCTTC CASSAGHGVGQGPYTF